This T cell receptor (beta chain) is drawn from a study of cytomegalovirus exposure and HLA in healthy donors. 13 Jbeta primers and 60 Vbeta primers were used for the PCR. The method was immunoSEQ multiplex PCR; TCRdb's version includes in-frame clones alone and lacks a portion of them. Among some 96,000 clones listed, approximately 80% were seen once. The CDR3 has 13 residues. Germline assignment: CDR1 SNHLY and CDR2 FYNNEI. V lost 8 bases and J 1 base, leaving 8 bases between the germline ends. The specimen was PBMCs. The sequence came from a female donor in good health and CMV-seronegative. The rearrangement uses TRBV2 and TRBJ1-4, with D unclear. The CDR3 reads CASLAGTNEKLFF. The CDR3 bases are TGTGCCAGCCTCGCGGGAACTAATGAAAAACTGTTTTTT.